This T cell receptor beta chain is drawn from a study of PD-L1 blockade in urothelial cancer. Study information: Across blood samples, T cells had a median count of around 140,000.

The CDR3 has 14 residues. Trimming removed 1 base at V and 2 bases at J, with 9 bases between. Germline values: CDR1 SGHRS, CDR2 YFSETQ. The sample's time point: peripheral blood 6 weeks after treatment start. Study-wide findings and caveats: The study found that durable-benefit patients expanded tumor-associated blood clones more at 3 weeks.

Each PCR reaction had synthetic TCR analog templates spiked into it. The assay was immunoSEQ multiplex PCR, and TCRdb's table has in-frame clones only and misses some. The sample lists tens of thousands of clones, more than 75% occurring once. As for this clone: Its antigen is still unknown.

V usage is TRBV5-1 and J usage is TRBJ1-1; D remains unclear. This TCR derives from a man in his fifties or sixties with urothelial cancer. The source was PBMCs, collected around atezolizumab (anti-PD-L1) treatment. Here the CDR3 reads CASSLNQVNTEAFF. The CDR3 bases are TGCGCCAGCAGCTTGAATCAGGTCAACACTGAAGCTTTCTTT.